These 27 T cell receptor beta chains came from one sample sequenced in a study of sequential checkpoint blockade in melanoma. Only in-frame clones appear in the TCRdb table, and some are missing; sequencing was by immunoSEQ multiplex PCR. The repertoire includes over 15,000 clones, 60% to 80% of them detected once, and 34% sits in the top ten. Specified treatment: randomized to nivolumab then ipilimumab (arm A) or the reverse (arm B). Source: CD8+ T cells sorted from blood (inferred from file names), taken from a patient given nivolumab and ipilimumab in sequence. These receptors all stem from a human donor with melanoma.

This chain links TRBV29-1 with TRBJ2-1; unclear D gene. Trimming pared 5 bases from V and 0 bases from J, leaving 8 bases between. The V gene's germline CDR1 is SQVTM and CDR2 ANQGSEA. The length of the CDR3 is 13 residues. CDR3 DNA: TGCAGCGTTAGACAAAGCTCCTACAATGAGCAGTTCTTC. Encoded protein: CSVRQSSYNEQFF.

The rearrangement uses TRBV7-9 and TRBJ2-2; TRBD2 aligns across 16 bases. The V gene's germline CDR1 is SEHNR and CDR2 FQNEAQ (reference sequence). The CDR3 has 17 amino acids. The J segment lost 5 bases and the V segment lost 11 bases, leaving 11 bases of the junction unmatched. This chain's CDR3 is CADKGLAGGPSTGELFF. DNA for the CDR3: TGTGCCGACAAGGGACTAGCGGGAGGGCCGAGTACCGGGGAGCTGTTTTTT.

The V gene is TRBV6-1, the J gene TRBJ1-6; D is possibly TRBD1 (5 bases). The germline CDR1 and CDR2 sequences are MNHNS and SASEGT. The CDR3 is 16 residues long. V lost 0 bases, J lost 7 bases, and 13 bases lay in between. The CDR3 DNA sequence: TGTGCCAGCAGTGAAGCGCCGGGGACTGGGAATTCACCCCTCCACTTT. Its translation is CASSEAPGTGNSPLHF.

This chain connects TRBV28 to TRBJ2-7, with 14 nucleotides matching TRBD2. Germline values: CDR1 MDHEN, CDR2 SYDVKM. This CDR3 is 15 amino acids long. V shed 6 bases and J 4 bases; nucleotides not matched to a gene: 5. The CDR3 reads CASRKTSGRAYEQYF. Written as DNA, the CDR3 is TGTGCCAGCAGGAAGACTAGCGGGAGGGCATACGAGCAGTACTTC.

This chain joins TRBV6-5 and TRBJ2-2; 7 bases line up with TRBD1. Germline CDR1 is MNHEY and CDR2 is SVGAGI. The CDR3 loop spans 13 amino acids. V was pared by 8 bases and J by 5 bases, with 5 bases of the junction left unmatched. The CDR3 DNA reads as TGTGCCAGCGTGAGACAGGGTACCGGGGAGCTGTTTTTT. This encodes CASVRQGTGELFF.

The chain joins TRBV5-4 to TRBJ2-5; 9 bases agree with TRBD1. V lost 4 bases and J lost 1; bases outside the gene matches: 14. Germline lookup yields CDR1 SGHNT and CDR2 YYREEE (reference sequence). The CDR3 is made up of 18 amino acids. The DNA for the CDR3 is TGTGCCAGCAGCCCACGGGGACAGGGCGGGGCGGCCCAAGAGACCCAGTACTTC. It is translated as CASSPRGQGGAAQETQYF.

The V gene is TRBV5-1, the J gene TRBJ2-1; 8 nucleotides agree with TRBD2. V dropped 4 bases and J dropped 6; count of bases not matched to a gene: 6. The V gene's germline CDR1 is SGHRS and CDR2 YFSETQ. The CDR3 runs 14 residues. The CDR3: CASSTAGGSNEQFF. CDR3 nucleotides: TGCGCCAGCAGCACGGCGGGAGGATCCAATGAGCAGTTCTTC.

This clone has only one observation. CDR3 coding DNA: TGCGCCAGCGGGACTAGCGACCACAATGAGCAGTTCTTC. Its translation is CASGTSDHNEQFF. The chain carries TRBV10-2 and TRBJ2-1; 10 bases are shared with TRBD2. From germline, CDR1 is WSHSY and CDR2 SAAADI. V lost 8 bases, J lost 5 bases, and 3 bases stayed unmatched. CDR3 length: 13 amino acids.

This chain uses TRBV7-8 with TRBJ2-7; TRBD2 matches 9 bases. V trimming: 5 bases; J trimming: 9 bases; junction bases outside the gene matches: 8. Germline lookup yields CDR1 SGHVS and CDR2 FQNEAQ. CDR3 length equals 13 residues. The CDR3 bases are TGTGCCAGCAGCCAAACGAGCGGGGGGCCGCAGTACTTC. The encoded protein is CASSQTSGGPQYF.

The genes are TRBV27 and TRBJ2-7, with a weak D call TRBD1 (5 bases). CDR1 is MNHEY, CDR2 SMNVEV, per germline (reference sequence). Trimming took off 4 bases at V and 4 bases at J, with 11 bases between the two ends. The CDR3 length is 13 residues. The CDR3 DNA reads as TGTGCCAGCAGTTACCAGACAGAGTACGAGCAGTACTTC. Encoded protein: CASSYQTEYEQYF.

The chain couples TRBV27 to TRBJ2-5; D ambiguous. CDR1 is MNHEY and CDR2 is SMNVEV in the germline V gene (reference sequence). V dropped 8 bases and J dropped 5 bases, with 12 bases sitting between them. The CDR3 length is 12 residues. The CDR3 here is CASAADRETQYF. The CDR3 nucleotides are TGTGCCAGCGCTGCCGATCGGGAGACCCAGTACTTC.

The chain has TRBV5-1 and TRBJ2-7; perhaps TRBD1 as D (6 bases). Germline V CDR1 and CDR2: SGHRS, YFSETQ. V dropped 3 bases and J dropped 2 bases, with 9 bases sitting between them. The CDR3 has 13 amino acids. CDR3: CASSSSGAYEQYF. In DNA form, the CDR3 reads TGCGCCAGCAGCTCCTCAGGGGCCTACGAGCAGTACTTC. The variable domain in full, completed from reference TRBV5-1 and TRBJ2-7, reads KAGVTQTPRYLIKTRGQQVTLSCSPISGHRSVSWYQQTPGQGLQFLFEYFSETQRNKGNFPGRFSGRQFSNSRSEMNVSTLELGDSALYLCASSSSGAYEQYFGPGTRLTVT.

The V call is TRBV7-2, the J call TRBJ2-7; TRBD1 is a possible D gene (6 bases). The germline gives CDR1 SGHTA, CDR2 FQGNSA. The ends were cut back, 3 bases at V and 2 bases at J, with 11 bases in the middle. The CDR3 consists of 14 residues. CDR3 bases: TGTGCCAGCAGCTTTTTCCAGGGGACCTACGAGCAGTACTTC. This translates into CASSFFQGTYEQYF.

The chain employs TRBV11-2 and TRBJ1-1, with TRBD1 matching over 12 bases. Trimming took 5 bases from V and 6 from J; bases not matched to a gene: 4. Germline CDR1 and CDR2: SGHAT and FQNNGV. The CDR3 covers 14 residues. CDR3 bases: TGTGCCAGCAGCGGGACAGGGGGCGCCGCTGAAGCTTTCTTT. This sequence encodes CASSGTGGAAEAFF.

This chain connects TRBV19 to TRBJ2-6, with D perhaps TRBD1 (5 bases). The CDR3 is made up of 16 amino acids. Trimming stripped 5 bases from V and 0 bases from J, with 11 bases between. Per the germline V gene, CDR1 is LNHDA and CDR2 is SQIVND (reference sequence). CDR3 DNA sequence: TGTGCCAGTAGTGGTACAGGCACCTCTGGGGCCAACGTCCTGACTTTC. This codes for CASSGTGTSGANVLTF.

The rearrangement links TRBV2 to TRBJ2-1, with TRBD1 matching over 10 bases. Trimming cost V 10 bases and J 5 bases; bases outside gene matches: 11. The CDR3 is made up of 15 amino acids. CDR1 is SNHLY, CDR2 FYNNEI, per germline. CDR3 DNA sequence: TGTGCCAACCGACCCCGGGACAGGGGCCACAATGAGCAGTTCTTC. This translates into CANRPRDRGHNEQFF.

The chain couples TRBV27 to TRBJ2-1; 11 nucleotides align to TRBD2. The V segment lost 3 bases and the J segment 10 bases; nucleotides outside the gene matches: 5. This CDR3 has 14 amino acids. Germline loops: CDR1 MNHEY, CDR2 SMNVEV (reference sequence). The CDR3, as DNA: TGTGCCAGCAGTTTTGGACTAGCGGGTGAGGAGCAGTTCTTC. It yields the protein CASSFGLAGEEQFF.

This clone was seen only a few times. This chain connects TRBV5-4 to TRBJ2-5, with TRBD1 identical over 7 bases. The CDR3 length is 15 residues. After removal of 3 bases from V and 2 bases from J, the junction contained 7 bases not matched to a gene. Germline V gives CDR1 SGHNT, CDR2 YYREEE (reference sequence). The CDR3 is CASSSLGTDQETQYF. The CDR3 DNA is TGTGCCAGCAGCTCACTTGGGACAGATCAAGAGACCCAGTACTTC.

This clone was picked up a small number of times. The CDR3 spells CASSLLIGEDEQFF. CDR3 coding DNA: TGTGCCAGCAGCTTACTGATCGGGGAGGATGAGCAGTTCTTC. The chain links TRBV7-9 to TRBJ2-1; weak D call: TRBD2 (6 bases). The CDR3 length is 14 residues. Germline V gene data show CDR1 as SEHNR and CDR2 as FQNEAQ (reference sequence). V shed 2 bases and J shed 8 bases, with 13 bases lying between them.

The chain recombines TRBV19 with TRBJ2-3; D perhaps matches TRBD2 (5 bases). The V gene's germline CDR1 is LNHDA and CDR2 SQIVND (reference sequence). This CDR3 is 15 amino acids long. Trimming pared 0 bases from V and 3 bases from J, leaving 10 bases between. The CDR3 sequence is CASSIDPSGTDTQYF. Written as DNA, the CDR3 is TGTGCCAGTAGTATAGATCCCTCGGGGACAGATACGCAGTATTTT.

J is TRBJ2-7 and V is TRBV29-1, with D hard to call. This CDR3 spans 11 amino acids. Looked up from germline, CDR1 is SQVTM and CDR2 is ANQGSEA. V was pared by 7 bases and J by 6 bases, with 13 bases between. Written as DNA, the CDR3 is TGCAGCGCGTTGGGCAATTCCGAGCAGTACTTC. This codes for CSALGNSEQYF.

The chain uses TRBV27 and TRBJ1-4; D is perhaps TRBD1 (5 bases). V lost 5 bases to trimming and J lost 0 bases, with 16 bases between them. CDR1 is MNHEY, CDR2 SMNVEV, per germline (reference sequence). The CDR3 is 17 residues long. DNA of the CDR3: TGTGCCAGCAGTAGATCAGGGTTCCCCGCAACTAATGAAAAACTGTTTTTT. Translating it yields CASSRSGFPATNEKLFF.

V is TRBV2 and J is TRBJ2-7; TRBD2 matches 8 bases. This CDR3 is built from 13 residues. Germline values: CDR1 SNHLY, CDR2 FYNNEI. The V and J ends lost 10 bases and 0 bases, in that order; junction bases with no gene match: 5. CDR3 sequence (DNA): TGTGCCACCATCACTAGCGGCTCCTACGAGCAGTACTTC. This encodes CATITSGSYEQYF.

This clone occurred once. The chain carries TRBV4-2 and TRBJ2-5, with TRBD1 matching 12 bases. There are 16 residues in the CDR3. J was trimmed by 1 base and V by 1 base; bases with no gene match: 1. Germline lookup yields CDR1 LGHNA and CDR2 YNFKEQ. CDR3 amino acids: CASSQGGQGAQETQYF. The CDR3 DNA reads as TGTGCCAGCAGCCAAGGGGGACAGGGGGCCCAAGAGACCCAGTACTTC.

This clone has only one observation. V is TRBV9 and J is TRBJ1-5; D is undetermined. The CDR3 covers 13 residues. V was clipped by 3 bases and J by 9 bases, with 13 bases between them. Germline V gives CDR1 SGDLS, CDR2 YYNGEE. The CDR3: CASSAQFPGPQHF. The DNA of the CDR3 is TGTGCCAGCAGCGCCCAGTTCCCGGGGCCCCAGCATTTT.

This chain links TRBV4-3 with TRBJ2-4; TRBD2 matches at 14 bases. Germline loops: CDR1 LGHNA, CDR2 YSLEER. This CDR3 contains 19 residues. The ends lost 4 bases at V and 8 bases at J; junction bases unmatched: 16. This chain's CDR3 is CASSRTSSGTSGSGDIQYF. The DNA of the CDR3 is TGCGCCAGCAGCCGTACCTCCTCCGGGACTAGCGGGAGTGGTGACATTCAGTACTTC.

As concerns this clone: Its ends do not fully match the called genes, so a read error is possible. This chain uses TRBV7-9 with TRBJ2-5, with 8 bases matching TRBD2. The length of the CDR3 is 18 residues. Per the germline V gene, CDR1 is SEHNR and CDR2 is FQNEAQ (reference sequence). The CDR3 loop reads CASSVAPGREGDQETQYF. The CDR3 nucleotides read TGTGCCAGCAGCGTAGCCCCTGGACGGGAGGGGGATCAAGAGACCCAGTACTTC. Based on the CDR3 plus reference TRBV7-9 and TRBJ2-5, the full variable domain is DTGVSQNPRHKITKRGQNVTFRCDPISEHNRLYWYRQTLGQGPEFLTYFQNEAQLEKSRLLSDRFSAERPKGSFSTLEIQRTEQGDSAMYLCASSVAPGREGDQETQYFGPGTRLLVL.